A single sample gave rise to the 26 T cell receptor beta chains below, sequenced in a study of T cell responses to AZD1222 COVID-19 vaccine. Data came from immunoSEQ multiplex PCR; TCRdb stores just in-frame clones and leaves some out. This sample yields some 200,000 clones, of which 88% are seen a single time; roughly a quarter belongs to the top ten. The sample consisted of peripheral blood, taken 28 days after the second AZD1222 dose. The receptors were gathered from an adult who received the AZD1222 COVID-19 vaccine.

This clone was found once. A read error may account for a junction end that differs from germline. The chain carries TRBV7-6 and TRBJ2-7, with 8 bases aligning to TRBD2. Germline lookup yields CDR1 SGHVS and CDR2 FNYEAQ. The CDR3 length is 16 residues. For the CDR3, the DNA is TGTGCCAGCAGCCTAGCGAGCGGCGGGAGGATCGGCGAGCAGTACTTC. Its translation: CASSLASGGRIGEQYF.

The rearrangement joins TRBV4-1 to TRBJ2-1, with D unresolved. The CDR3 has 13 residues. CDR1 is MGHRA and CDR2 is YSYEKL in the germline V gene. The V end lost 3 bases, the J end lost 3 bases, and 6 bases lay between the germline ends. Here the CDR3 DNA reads TGCGCCAGCAGCCAGTACAGCTACAATGAGCAGTTCTTC. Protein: CASSQYSYNEQFF.

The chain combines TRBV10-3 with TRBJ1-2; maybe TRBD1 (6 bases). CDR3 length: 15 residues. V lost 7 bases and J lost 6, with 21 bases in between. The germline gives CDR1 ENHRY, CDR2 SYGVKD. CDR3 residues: CAITDLTGKFDGYTF. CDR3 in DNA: TGTGCCATCACTGACCTCACAGGGAAGTTCGATGGCTACACCTTC.

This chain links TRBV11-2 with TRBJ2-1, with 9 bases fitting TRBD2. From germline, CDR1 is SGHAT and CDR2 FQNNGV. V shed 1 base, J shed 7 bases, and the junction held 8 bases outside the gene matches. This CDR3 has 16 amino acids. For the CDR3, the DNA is TGTGCCAGCAGCTTAGTACGCGGGAGGGCCGGTAATGAGCAGTTCTTC. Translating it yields CASSLVRGRAGNEQFF. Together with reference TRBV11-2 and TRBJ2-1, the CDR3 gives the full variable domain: EAGVAQSPRYKIIEKRQSVAFWCNPISGHATLYWYQQILGQGPKLLIQFQNNGVVDDSQLPKDRFSAERLKGVDSTLKIQPAKLEDSAVYLCASSLVRGRAGNEQFFGPGTRLTVL.

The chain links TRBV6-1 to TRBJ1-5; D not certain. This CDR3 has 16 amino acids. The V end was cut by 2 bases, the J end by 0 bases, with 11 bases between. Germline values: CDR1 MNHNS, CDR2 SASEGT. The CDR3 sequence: CASSERNPYSNQPQHF. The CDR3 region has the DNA TGTGCCAGCAGTGAAAGGAACCCCTATAGCAATCAGCCCCAGCATTTT.

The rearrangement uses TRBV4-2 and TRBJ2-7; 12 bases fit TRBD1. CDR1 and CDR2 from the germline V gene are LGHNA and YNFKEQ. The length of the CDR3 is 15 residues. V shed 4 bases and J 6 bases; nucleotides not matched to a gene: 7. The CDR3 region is CASSLPGTGGVEQYF. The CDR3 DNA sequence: TGTGCCAGCAGCCTGCCTGGGACAGGGGGCGTCGAGCAGTACTTC.

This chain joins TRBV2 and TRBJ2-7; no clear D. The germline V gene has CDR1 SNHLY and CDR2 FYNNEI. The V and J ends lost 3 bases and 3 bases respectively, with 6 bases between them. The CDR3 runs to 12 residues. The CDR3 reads CASSEGSYEQYF. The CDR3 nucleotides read TGTGCCAGCAGTGAGGGCAGCTACGAGCAGTACTTC.

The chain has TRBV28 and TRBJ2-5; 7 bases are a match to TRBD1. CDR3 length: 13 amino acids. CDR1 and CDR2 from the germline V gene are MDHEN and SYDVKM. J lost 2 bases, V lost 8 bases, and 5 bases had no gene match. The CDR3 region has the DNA TGTGCCAGCGGATCAGGGGGACAAGAGACCCAGTACTTC. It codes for CASGSGGQETQYF.

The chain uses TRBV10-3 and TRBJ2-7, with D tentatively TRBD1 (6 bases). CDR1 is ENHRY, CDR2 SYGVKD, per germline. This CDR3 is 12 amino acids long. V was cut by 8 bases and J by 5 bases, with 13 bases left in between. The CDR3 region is CAIRTGFDEQYF. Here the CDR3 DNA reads TGTGCCATCCGAACAGGGTTTGACGAGCAGTACTTC.

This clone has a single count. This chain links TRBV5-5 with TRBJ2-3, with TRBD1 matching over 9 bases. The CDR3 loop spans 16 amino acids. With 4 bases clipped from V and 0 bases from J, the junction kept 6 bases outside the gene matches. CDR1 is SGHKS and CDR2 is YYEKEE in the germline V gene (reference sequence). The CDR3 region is CASSPDRGYSTDTQYF. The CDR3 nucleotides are TGTGCCAGCAGCCCGGACAGGGGATATAGCACAGATACGCAGTATTTT.

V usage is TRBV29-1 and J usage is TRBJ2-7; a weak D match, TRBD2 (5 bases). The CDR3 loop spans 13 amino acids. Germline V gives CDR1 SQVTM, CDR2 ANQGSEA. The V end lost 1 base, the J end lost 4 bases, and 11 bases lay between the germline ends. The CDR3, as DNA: TGCAGCGTTGAAGGTGCCGAGGGATACGAGCAGTACTTC. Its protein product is CSVEGAEGYEQYF.

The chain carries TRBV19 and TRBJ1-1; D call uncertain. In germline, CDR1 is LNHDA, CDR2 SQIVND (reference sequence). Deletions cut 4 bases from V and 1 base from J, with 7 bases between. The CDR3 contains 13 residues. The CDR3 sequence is CASSNQRNTEAFF. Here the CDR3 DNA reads TGTGCCAGTAGTAACCAGAGGAACACTGAAGCTTTCTTT.

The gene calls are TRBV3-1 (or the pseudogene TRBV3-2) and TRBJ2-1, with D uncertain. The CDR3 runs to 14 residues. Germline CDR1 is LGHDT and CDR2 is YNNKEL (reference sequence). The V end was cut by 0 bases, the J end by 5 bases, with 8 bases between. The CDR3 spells CASSQDPKDNEQFF. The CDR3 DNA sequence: TGTGCCAGCAGCCAAGACCCGAAGGACAATGAGCAGTTCTTC.

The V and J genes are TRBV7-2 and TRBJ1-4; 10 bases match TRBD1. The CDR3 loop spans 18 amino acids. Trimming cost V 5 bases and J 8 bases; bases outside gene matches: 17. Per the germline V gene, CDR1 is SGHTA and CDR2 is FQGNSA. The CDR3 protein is CASSLAGTGVGGSEKLFF. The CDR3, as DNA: TGTGCCAGCAGCCTCGCCGGGACAGGGGTCGGCGGGAGCGAAAAACTGTTTTTT.

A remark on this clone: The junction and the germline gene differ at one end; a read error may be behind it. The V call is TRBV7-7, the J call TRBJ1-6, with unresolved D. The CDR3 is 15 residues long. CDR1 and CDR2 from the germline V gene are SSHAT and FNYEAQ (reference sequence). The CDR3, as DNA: TGTGCTAGCAGCCCGCCCGCAATCTCCACCTCACCCCTCCACTTT. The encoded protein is CASSPPAISTSPLHF.

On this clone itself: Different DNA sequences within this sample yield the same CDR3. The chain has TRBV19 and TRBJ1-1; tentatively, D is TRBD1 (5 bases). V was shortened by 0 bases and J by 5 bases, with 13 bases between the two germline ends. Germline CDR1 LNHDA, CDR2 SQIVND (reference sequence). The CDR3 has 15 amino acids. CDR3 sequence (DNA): TGTGCCAGTAGTATAGACGGGGGGGTAGGAACTGAAGCTTTCTTT. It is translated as CASSIDGGVGTEAFF.

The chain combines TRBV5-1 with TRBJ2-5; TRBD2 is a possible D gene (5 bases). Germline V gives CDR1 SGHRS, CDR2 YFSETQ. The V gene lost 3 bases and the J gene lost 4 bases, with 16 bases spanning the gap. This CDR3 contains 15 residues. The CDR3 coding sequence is TGCGCCAGCAGCTCCGGAGGTGGGATCGGAGAGACCCAGTACTTC. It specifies CASSSGGGIGETQYF.

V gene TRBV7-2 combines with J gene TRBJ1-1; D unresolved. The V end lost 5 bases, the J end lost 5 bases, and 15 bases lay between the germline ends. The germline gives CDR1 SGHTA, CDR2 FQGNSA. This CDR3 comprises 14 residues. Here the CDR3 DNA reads TGTGCCAGCAGCCCGAGGTCGATGGGGACTGAAGCTTTCTTT. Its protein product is CASSPRSMGTEAFF.

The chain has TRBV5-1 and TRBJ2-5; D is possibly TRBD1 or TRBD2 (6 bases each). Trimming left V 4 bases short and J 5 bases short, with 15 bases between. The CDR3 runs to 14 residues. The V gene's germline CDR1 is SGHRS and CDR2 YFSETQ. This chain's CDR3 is CASSPQPGGETQYF. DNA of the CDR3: TGCGCCAGCAGCCCCCAGCCCGGGGGCGAGACCCAGTACTTC.

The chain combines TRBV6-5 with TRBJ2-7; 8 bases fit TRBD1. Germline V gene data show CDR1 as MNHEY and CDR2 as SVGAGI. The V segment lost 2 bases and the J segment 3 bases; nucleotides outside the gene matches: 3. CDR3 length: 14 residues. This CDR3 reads CASSYGQGFYEQYF. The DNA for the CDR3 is TGTGCCAGCAGTTACGGACAGGGCTTCTACGAGCAGTACTTC.

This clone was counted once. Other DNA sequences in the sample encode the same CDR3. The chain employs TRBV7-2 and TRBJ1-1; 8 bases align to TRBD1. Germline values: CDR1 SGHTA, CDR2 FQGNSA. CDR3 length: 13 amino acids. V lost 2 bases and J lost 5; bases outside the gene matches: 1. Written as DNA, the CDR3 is TGTGCCAGCAGCTTAACAGGGGGGACTGAAGCTTTCTTT. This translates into CASSLTGGTEAFF.

In DNA, the CDR3 is TGTGCCACCAGCAGAGATCACGCAGGACCGGGTGAAAAACTGTTTTTT. Encoded protein: CATSRDHAGPGEKLFF. V gene TRBV15 combines with J gene TRBJ1-4; no reliable D call. V gave up 0 bases and J gave up 7 bases, with 15 bases separating them. The CDR3 extends over 16 amino acids. CDR1 and CDR2 from the germline V gene are LNHNV and YYDKDF (reference sequence).

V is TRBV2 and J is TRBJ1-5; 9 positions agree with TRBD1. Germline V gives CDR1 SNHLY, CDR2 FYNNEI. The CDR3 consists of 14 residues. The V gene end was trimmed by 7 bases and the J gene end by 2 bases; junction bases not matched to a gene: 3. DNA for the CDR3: TGTGCCAGCAAGCGGACAGGGGGCAATCAGCCCCAGCATTTT. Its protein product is CASKRTGGNQPQHF.

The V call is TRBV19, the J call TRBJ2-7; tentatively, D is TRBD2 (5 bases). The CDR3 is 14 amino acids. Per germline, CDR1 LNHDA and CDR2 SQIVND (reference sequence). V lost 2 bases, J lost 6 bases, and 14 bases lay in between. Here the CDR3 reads CASSIRTAEGEQYF. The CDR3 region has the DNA TGTGCCAGTAGTATAAGGACCGCCGAGGGCGAGCAGTACTTC. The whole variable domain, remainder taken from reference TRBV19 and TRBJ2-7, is DGGITQSPKYLFRKEGQNVTLSCEQNLNHDAMYWYRQDPGQGLRLIYYSQIVNDFQKGDIAEGYSVSREKKESFPLTVTSAQKNPTAFYLCASSIRTAEGEQYFGPGTRLTVT.

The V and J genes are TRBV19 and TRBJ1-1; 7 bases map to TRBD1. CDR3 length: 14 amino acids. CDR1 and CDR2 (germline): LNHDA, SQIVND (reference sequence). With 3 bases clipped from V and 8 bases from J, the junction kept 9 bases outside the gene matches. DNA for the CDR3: TGTGCCAGTAGTATGATAGTAGGGGGCGGGGAAGCTTTCTTT. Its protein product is CASSMIVGGGEAFF.

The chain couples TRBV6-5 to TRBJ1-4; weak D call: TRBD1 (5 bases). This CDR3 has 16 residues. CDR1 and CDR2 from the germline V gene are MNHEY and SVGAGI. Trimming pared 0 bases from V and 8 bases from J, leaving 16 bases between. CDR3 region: CASSYSPGIVGEKLFF. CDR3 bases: TGTGCCAGCAGTTACTCGCCAGGGATAGTGGGAGAAAAACTGTTTTTT.